These 17 T cell receptor beta chains were all obtained from the same sample, sequenced in a study of response to subunit inactivated influenza vaccine. TCRdb redid the calling of the RT-PCR reads with MiXCR, one entry per CDR3 protein. The table has about half a million distinct CDR3 sequences, 11% seen once. The starting material was PBMCs from blood, obtained 40 to 50 days after vaccination. The receptor set was obtained from a man aged 50-60 years who received an inactivated influenza vaccine.

The rearrangement joins TRBV5-5 to TRBJ2-3; 7 bases map to TRBD2. V lost 4 bases to trimming and J lost 0 bases; unmatched junction nucleotides: 5. This CDR3 is built from 15 residues. The V gene's germline CDR1 is SGHKS and CDR2 YYEKEE (reference sequence). CDR3 protein: CASSRGSSSTDTQYF. The CDR3 bases are TGTGCCAGCAGCCGCGGGAGTTCAAGCACAGATACGCAGTATTTT.

This clonotype was counted between two and nine times. The chain couples TRBV9 to TRBJ2-3; D is undetermined. The CDR3 spans 17 residues. Trimming shortened V by 4 bases and J by 5 bases, and 23 bases separated the two germline ends. CDR1 and CDR2 (germline): SGDLS, YYNGEE. CDR3 in amino acids: CASSINSGPELGDTQYF. CDR3 nucleotides: TGTGCCAGCAGCATAAATTCCGGGCCCGAATTAGGAGATACGCAGTATTTT. Filled out from reference TRBV9 and TRBJ2-3, the complete variable domain reads DSGVTQTPKHLITATGQRVTLRCSPRSGDLSVYWYQQSLDQGLQFLIQYYNGEERAKGNILERFSAQQFPDLHSELNLSSLELGDSALYFCASSINSGPELGDTQYFGPGTRLTVL.

There are a few counts of this clonotype. The chain has TRBV12-3 or TRBV12-4 and TRBJ2-5; D is unclear. The CDR3 has 13 residues. Trimming pared 5 bases from V and 4 bases from J, leaving 11 bases between. The CDR3 DNA follows: TGTGCCAGCAGTCTAGGGATCCGAGAGACCCAGTACTTC. Translating gives CASSLGIRETQYF.

This sequence joins TRBV18 and TRBJ1-6; 8 bases are shared with TRBD1. The V and J ends lost 0 bases and 10 bases, in that order; junction bases with no gene match: 5. The CDR3 is 15 residues long. Germline V gene lookup returns CDR1 KGHSH and CDR2 LQKENI. The CDR3 here is CASSPPDREWSPLHF. CDR3 bases: TGTGCCAGCTCACCACCGGACAGGGAGTGGTCACCCCTCCACTTT. Variable domain in full (rest from reference TRBV18 and TRBJ1-6): NAGVMQNPRHLVRRRGQEARLRCSPMKGHSHVYWYRQLPEEGLKFMVYLQKENIIDESGMPKERFSAEFPKEGPSILRIQQVVRGDSAAYFCASSPPDREWSPLHFGNGTRLTVT.

The genes are TRBV6-2 or TRBV6-3 and TRBJ2-1; 11 bases are shared with TRBD2. Germline loops: CDR1 MNHEY, CDR2 SVGEGT. The CDR3 consists of 17 residues. J was trimmed by 3 bases and V by 0 bases; bases with no gene match: 4. This CDR3 is CASSYSTSGTHYNEQFF. CDR3 sequence (DNA): TGTGCCAGCAGTTACTCGACTAGCGGGACCCACTACAATGAGCAGTTCTTC.

The table lists this clonotype with many counts. CDR3 sequence reads: CSALLAGGTVAQYF. DNA for the CDR3: TGCAGTGCTCTACTAGCGGGAGGGACCGTGGCCCAGTACTTC. The gene calls are TRBV20-1 and TRBJ2-5; 13 bases match TRBD2. The CDR3 consists of 14 residues. CDR1 is DFQATT, CDR2 SNEGSKA, per germline (reference sequence). J gave up 9 bases and V 5 bases, and 9 bases lay outside the gene matches.

This clonotype was recorded a few times. The chain links TRBV7-9 to TRBJ2-5; 10 positions agree with TRBD2. Germline values: CDR1 SEHNR, CDR2 FQNEAQ (reference sequence). After removal of 5 bases from V and 5 bases from J, the junction contained 8 bases not matched to a gene. The CDR3 covers 15 residues. The CDR3 sequence is CASSVGLAEGETQYF. The CDR3 bases are TGTGCCAGCAGCGTAGGACTAGCGGAGGGGGAGACCCAGTACTTC.

This clonotype was observed at least ten times. This sequence joins TRBV7-8 and TRBJ2-1; possibly TRBD1 for D (5 bases). The length of the CDR3 is 14 residues. V shed 5 bases and J shed 6 bases, with 14 bases lying between them. CDR1 SGHVS and CDR2 FQNEAQ come from the germline V gene. The DNA for the CDR3 is TGTGCCAGCAGCACATCCCAGGACATCAATGAGCAGTTCTTC. Translated: CASSTSQDINEQFF. The variable domain in full, with the rest retrieved from reference TRBV7-8 and TRBJ2-1, is GAGVSQSPRYKVAKRGQDVALRCDPISGHVSLFWYQQALGQGPEFLTYFQNEAQLDKSGLPSDRFFAERPEGSVSTLKIQRTQQEDSAVYLCASSTSQDINEQFFGPGTRLTVL.

V and J are TRBV20-1 and TRBJ2-1; D is perhaps TRBD1 (6 bases). Germline CDR1 is DFQATT and CDR2 is SNEGSKA (reference sequence). The CDR3 spans 14 residues. The ends were cut back, 3 bases at V and 8 bases at J, with 17 bases in the middle. CDR3 DNA: TGCAGTGCTAGGGGGGCCCGCGCTCCCGATGAGCAGTTCTTC. This gives the protein CSARGARAPDEQFF.

The sample holds a few counts of this clonotype. CDR3 amino acids: CASSQDARWAYEQYF. CDR3 nucleotide sequence: TGTGCCAGCAGCCAAGATGCTAGGTGGGCCTACGAGCAGTACTTC. The chain uses TRBV3-1 and TRBJ2-7, with D unclear. The V gene's germline CDR1 is LGHDT and CDR2 YNNKEL (reference sequence). The CDR3 loop spans 15 amino acids. V was cut by 0 bases and J by 2 bases, with 11 bases left in between.

The gene calls are TRBV4-2 and TRBJ2-1; TRBD1 agrees at 7 bases. The CDR3 is 16 residues long. Trimming took 1 base from V and 4 from J; bases not matched to a gene: 7. Germline V lookup: CDR1 LGHNA, CDR2 YNFKEQ. CDR3 sequence reads: CASSQARQGLYNEQFF. DNA for the CDR3: TGTGCCAGCAGCCAAGCGAGACAGGGCCTATACAATGAGCAGTTCTTC.

This clonotype was observed once. CDR3 coding DNA: TGTGCCACCAGCAAAGATCTGTGGGAGGGGAGTGCGGAGACCCAGTACTTC. Translated, it gives CATSKDLWEGSAETQYF. The chain employs TRBV21-1 and TRBJ2-5; the table calls TRBD2, which could not be checked here. TRBV21-1 is described as a pseudogene. This CDR3 comprises 17 residues.

This clonotype appeared a few times. The chain uses TRBV10-2 and TRBJ2-5, with D perhaps given as TRBD1 or TRBD2 (5 bases each). Germline V gives CDR1 WSHSY, CDR2 SAAADI. CDR3 size: 13 residues. V was clipped by 8 bases and J by 1 base, with 11 bases between them. The CDR3 nucleotides are TGCGCCAGCCGGGACCTTTTCCAAGAGACCCAGTACTTC. Amino acids: CASRDLFQETQYF.

The chain carries TRBV20-1 and TRBJ1-2; D remains unclear. Germline loops: CDR1 DFQATT, CDR2 SNEGSKA (reference sequence). The V end lost 5 bases, the J end lost 5 bases, and 15 bases lay between the germline ends. CDR3 length equals 13 residues. CDR3 coding DNA: TGCAGTGCTCCCCTGACTGGCCGTTATGGCTACACCTTC. This translates into CSAPLTGRYGYTF.

The table lists this clonotype with many counts. CDR3 bases: TGTGCCAGCAGCCAAGGTGACAGTTCCTACACAGATACGCAGTATTTT. Protein product: CASSQGDSSYTDTQYF. V gene TRBV4-2 combines with J gene TRBJ2-3, with TRBD1 as a possible D gene (5 bases). Per the germline V gene, CDR1 is LGHNA and CDR2 is YNFKEQ. CDR3 size: 16 residues. V lost 1 base and J 2 bases, leaving 13 bases between the germline ends.

On this clonotype: A read error may produce the germline difference seen at one junction end. This chain joins TRBV7-7 and TRBJ2-2; D is possibly TRBD1 or TRBD2 (5 bases each). Germline V gene data show CDR1 as SSHAT and CDR2 as FNYEAQ (reference sequence). CDR3 size: 13 residues. The CDR3 nucleotides are TGTGCTAGCAGCTTAGGGACGCCCGGGGAGCTGTTTTTT. It specifies CASSLGTPGELFF.

The chain combines TRBV4-2 with TRBJ2-3; tentative D call: TRBD2 (6 bases). The CDR3 consists of 17 residues. Trimming took 1 base from V and 4 from J, leaving 18 bases between them. From germline, CDR1 is LGHNA and CDR2 YNFKEQ. The CDR3: CASSQAWTSSGPDTQYF. Here the CDR3 DNA reads TGTGCCAGCAGCCAAGCCTGGACCTCCAGCGGGCCAGATACGCAGTATTTT.